The rows below give T cell receptor beta chains drawn from one sample of a study of human T cells and chemical hapten exposure. TCRdb re-called the RACE reads with MiXCR, one entry per CDR3 protein. The table has around 350,000 distinct CDR3 sequences, 4.5% to 7% seen once; the top ten hold over 7%. The specimen comprised whole blood, sampled in connection with sensitization to the hapten diphenylcyclopropenone (DPC). The receptors derive from a woman between 18 and 29 years old with alopecia areata. Some clones in this sample may be carry-over from other donors' samples. Each CDR3 is given without its conserved first and last residue. The order of the fields is V gene, J gene, CDR3 protein.

TRBV7-2	TRBJ1-1	ASSTQGAGSAEAF
TRBV18	TRBJ2-3	ASSPLAGYTTDTQY
TRBV7-9	TRBJ2-7	ASSWTSGTYEQY
TRBV3-1	TRBJ1-2	ASSQDPVYYGYT
TRBV28	TRBJ1-2	ASSLRAYGYT
TRBV20-1	TRBJ1-2	SASEGLLYGYT
TRBV28	TRBJ1-5	ASSFSTGSNQPQH
TRBV7-2	TRBJ1-5	ASSLDGTGGLQPQH
TRBV14	TRBJ2-1	ASSQDGGATYNEQF
TRBV6-5	TRBJ1-1	ASSLRQASEAF
TRBV7-9	TRBJ1-1	ASSLPVNTEAF
TRBV6-2/TRBV6-3	TRBJ2-2	ASSGVDRNTGELF
TRBV10-3	TRBJ1-1	AISEGQGVETEAF
TRBV5-1	TRBJ2-5	ASSASLAVVETQY
TRBV29-1	TRBJ1-1	SVVRQGIGNTEAF
TRBV6-5	TRBJ1-1	ASSPSGTGIMNTEAF
TRBV11-1	TRBJ1-1	ASSSNRQAVFTEAF
TRBV4-3	TRBJ1-1	ASSQDLRTEAF
TRBV6-2/TRBV6-3	TRBJ2-7	ASSELRDGEQY
TRBV29-1	TRBJ2-1	SVGVGQNNEQF
TRBV6-5	TRBJ2-7	ASGRGGGPYEQY
TRBV6-4	TRBJ2-3	ASSERGPSGGLTDTQY
TRBV9	TRBJ2-3	ASRKTGGHTDTQY
TRBV27	TRBJ2-3	ASSFGGGADTQY
TRBV29-1	TRBJ1-1	SGGTYEAF
TRBV3-1	TRBJ1-1	ASSHGGLRTEAF
TRBV21-1	TRBJ2-7	ASSSAIILGTYEQY
TRBV12-3/TRBV12-4	TRBJ1-1	ASSLRQAAF
TRBV18	TRBJ1-1	ASSPTISTGFMNTEAF
TRBV12-3/TRBV12-4	TRBJ2-1	ASRLGQGRGEQF
TRBV5-4	TRBJ1-2	ASTGLYGYT
TRBV20-1	TRBJ2-4	STSYSQAKNIQY
TRBV3-1	TRBJ2-1	ASSQGLVAGGEQF
TRBV2	TRBJ2-3	ASSPLAGVSTDTQY
TRBV25-1	TRBJ2-6	ASSDPFSGANVLT
TRBV9	TRBJ2-3	ASSVGASVVTDTQY
TRBV6-6	TRBJ2-7	ASSYRGSAPSYEQY
TRBV7-2	TRBJ2-3	ASSRGGGADTQY
TRBV3-1	TRBJ2-7	ASSQDGASYEQY
TRBV6-2/TRBV6-3	TRBJ2-7	ASTRRVTYEQY
TRBV7-9	TRBJ2-3	ASSPGRTSTDTQY
TRBV11-1	TRBJ1-2	ASSFSSGRSGYT
TRBV12-3/TRBV12-4	TRBJ1-5	ASSLMPKQPQH
TRBV10-3	TRBJ1-4	AIRRKREEATNEKLF
TRBV20-1	TRBJ2-3	SAQDSRRLRGTDTQY
TRBV11-3	TRBJ2-3	ASSFSWADTQY
TRBV4-3	TRBJ1-2	ASSQDLGQGMEGYT